One sample yielded the 20 T cell receptor beta chains listed below, sequenced in a study of cytomegalovirus exposure and HLA in healthy donors. Use of 60 Vbeta and 13 Jbeta primers characterized the PCR. Sequencing was performed with immunoSEQ multiplex PCR; in TCRdb, only in-frame clones are kept and a portion is missing. Of approximately 110,000 clones in the sample, 70% to 80% are singletons; the top ten hold around 3.9%. What was sequenced was PBMCs. The source is a middle-aged woman in good health and CMV-seropositive.

The chain recombines TRBV4-2 with TRBJ2-1; D ambiguous. Trimming shortened V by 0 bases and J by 0 bases, and 9 bases separated the two germline ends. Germline CDR1 reads LGHNA; CDR2 reads YNFKEQ. The CDR3 covers 16 residues. The CDR3, as DNA: TGTGCCAGCAGCCAAGAAGGTAGGAGCTCCTACAATGAGCAGTTCTTC. Protein: CASSQEGRSSYNEQFF.

This chain uses TRBV4-3 with TRBJ2-7; D not certain. V was pared by 4 bases and J by 0 bases, with 10 bases between. The V gene's germline CDR1 is LGHNA and CDR2 YSLEER. This CDR3 contains 14 residues. The CDR3 loop is CASSPWSSSYEQYF. As DNA, the CDR3 is TGCGCCAGCAGCCCGTGGTCTAGCTCCTACGAGCAGTACTTC.

In its sample, this clone was seen a few times. The rearrangement joins TRBV13 to TRBJ1-1, with a possible D match to TRBD1 (5 bases). In germline, CDR1 is PRHDT, CDR2 FYEKMQ (reference sequence). The CDR3 runs to 14 residues. Trimming removed 6 bases from V and 4 bases from J, with 15 bases in between. In DNA, the CDR3 is TGTGCCAGCAGTCCGCAGATGGGGGGCACTGAAGCTTTCTTT. Amino acids: CASSPQMGGTEAFF.

This chain links TRBV9 with TRBJ2-1; D unclear. Germline CDR1 and CDR2: SGDLS and YYNGEE. The CDR3 consists of 15 residues. The V end was cut by 0 bases, the J end by 2 bases, with 9 bases between. The CDR3 DNA reads as TGTGCCAGCAGCGTAGGGGCAGCTACCTACAATGAGCAGTTCTTC. Translating gives CASSVGAATYNEQFF. The entire variable domain, with the rest obtained from reference TRBV9 and TRBJ2-1, is as follows: DSGVTQTPKHLITATGQRVTLRCSPRSGDLSVYWYQQSLDQGLQFLIQYYNGEERAKGNILERFSAQQFPDLHSELNLSSLELGDSALYFCASSVGAATYNEQFFGPGTRLTVL.

This clone is a singleton in its sample. The chain has TRBV30 and TRBJ1-1; D not resolved. V lost 4 bases and J lost 2, with 11 bases in between. CDR1 and CDR2 from the germline V gene are GTSNPN and SVGIG (reference sequence). The CDR3 is 13 residues long. The CDR3 DNA follows: TGTGCCTGGATTTCAGTCTTTAACACTGAAGCTTTCTTT. Translating it yields CAWISVFNTEAFF. The complete variable domain, with remaining parts taken from reference TRBV30 and TRBJ1-1, reads SQTIHQWPATLVQPVGSPLSLECTVEGTSNPNLYWYRQAAGRGLQLLFYSVGIGQISSEVPQNLSASRPQDRQFILSSKKLLLSDSGFYLCAWISVFNTEAFFGQGTRLTVV.

The chain carries TRBV6-5 and TRBJ2-2, with a weak D call TRBD2 (5 bases). The V end lost 3 bases, the J end lost 4 bases, and 15 bases lay between the germline ends. The CDR3 length is 16 residues. CDR1 and CDR2 from the germline V gene are MNHEY and SVGAGI. The CDR3, as DNA: TGTGCCAGCAGTTATGGCTCTCGCGGGCCCACCGGGGAGCTGTTTTTT. Amino acid sequence: CASSYGSRGPTGELFF.

This chain connects TRBV19 to TRBJ1-6; the match to TRBD1 covers 7 bases. The CDR3 consists of 13 residues. Germline V CDR1 and CDR2: LNHDA, SQIVND (reference sequence). The V and J ends lost 7 bases and 7 bases, in that order; junction bases with no gene match: 4. The CDR3 DNA reads TGTGCCAGTACGACAGGGTGGAATTCACCCCTCCACTTT. Translation: CASTTGWNSPLHF.

This clone was seen only a few times. This sequence joins TRBV5-1 and TRBJ2-2, with D perhaps matching TRBD2 (6 bases). The CDR3 extends over 17 amino acids. Germline V gives CDR1 SGHRS, CDR2 YFSETQ. V lost 4 bases to trimming and J lost 4 bases, with 20 bases between them. The CDR3 reads CASSGQRPVGGTGELFF. The CDR3 DNA is TGCGCCAGCAGCGGTCAGCGACCGGTCGGGGGCACCGGGGAGCTGTTTTTT.

The chain carries TRBV7-9 and TRBJ1-4; no definite D call. Trimming left V 5 bases short and J 13 bases short, with 17 bases between. The CDR3 extends over 13 amino acids. CDR1 and CDR2 from the germline V gene are SEHNR and FQNEAQ (reference sequence). CDR3 bases: TGTGCCAGCAGCCCTGAGCCCGGGTCTAGACTGTTTTTT. Translating it yields CASSPEPGSRLFF.

The V and J genes are TRBV20-1 and TRBJ2-5; D is unresolved. CDR1 is DFQATT and CDR2 is SNEGSKA in the germline V gene (reference sequence). The CDR3 length is 11 residues. Trimming shortened V by 3 bases and J by 2 bases, and 4 bases separated the two germline ends. CDR3 sequence (DNA): TGCAGTGCTAGGAGTCAAGAGACCCAGTACTTC. Residues: CSARSQETQYF.

There are a few counts of this clone. This chain uses TRBV21-1 with TRBJ1-4; the table names TRBD1, a call not compared with the DNA. TRBV21-1 is a recognized pseudogene. This CDR3 region has 14 residues. As DNA, the CDR3 is TGTGCCAGCAGTTCGGGACAGCTTAATGAAAAACTGTTTTTT. Amino acid sequence: CASSSGQLNEKLFF.

The rearrangement uses TRBV27 and TRBJ2-1; the D gene is possibly TRBD2 (6 bases). Germline V lookup: CDR1 MNHEY, CDR2 SMNVEV (reference sequence). The V end lost 2 bases, the J end lost 2 bases, and 10 bases lay between the germline ends. The CDR3 loop spans 15 amino acids. The CDR3: CASSLRRDPYNEQFF. CDR3 nucleotides: TGTGCCAGCAGTTTACGGCGGGATCCCTACAATGAGCAGTTCTTC.

J is TRBJ1-2 and V is TRBV27; 7 nucleotides align to TRBD1. In germline, CDR1 is MNHEY, CDR2 SMNVEV (reference sequence). The CDR3 extends over 13 amino acids. Trimming cost V 5 bases and J 13 bases; bases outside gene matches: 13. This CDR3 is CASSPKTGRWATF. CDR3 bases: TGTGCCAGCAGTCCCAAGACAGGGAGGTGGGCCACCTTC.

This chain connects TRBV5-1 to TRBJ2-1; 9 nucleotides align to TRBD2. The CDR3 contains 15 residues. V shed 4 bases, J shed 3 bases, and the junction held 5 bases outside the gene matches. Germline CDR1 is SGHRS and CDR2 is YFSETQ. Here the CDR3 reads CASSLGLADYNEQFF. In nucleotides, the CDR3 is TGCGCCAGCAGCCTGGGACTAGCAGACTACAATGAGCAGTTCTTC.

The chain has TRBV5-1 and TRBJ2-4, with TRBD1 matching 7 bases. The CDR3 is 15 amino acids. Germline CDR1 and CDR2: SGHRS and YFSETQ. Trimming removed 0 bases from V and 5 bases from J; junction bases left unmatched: 5. The CDR3 region has the DNA TGCGCCAGCAGCTTGGAGACAGGGAGCCAAAACATTCAGTACTTC. It is translated as CASSLETGSQNIQYF.

J is TRBJ1-3 and V is TRBV6-5, with TRBD1 matching over 7 bases. Trimming at V came to 0 bases and at J to 0 bases, leaving 2 bases not matched to a gene. There are 16 residues in the CDR3. Germline CDR1 is MNHEY and CDR2 is SVGAGI. CDR3 coding DNA: TGTGCCAGCAGTTACTCGACAGGGCCCTCTGGAAACACCATATATTTT. Its protein is CASSYSTGPSGNTIYF.

V usage is TRBV5-1 and J usage is TRBJ1-1; weak D call: TRBD1 (5 bases). CDR3 length: 11 residues. V was pared by 9 bases and J by 3 bases, with 9 bases between. CDR1 is SGHRS and CDR2 is YFSETQ in the germline V gene. The CDR3 sequence: CATRGDTEAFF. CDR3 sequence (DNA): TGCGCCACCCGGGGGGACACTGAAGCTTTCTTT.

The chain uses TRBV2 and TRBJ2-2; 9 bases line up with TRBD1. The J segment lost 5 bases and the V segment lost 2 bases, leaving 6 bases of the junction unmatched. Germline V gene sequence: CDR1 SNHLY, CDR2 FYNNEI. CDR3 size: 16 residues. CDR3 in DNA: TGTGCCAGCAGTGAATTCGGGACAGGGCAGACCGGGGAGCTGTTTTTT. Protein: CASSEFGTGQTGELFF.

The CDR3 DNA sequence: TGTGCCAGCAGCTCCGCTAGCACCCCCCACATTGAGCAGTTCTTC. This codes for CASSSASTPHIEQFF. The chain links TRBV5-4 to TRBJ2-1; D may be TRBD2 (5 bases). This CDR3 region has 15 residues. In germline, CDR1 is SGHNT, CDR2 YYREEE (reference sequence). Trimming stripped 3 bases from V and 9 bases from J, with 19 bases between.

This chain links TRBV5-1 with TRBJ2-5, with TRBD2 matching over 10 bases. Germline lookup yields CDR1 SGHRS and CDR2 YFSETQ. This CDR3 has 15 residues. V shed 0 bases and J 5 bases; nucleotides not matched to a gene: 4. This CDR3 reads CASSLAAGGPETQYF. DNA of the CDR3: TGCGCCAGCAGCTTGGCAGCGGGAGGGCCGGAGACCCAGTACTTC.